The following is a TCR beta chain sequence with its context. The sample belongs to a study of shared clonotypes between healthy human individuals. The CDR3 is 12 amino acids. From germline, CDR1 is MDHEN and CDR2 SYDVKM. The ends were cut back, 7 bases at V and 6 bases at J, with 10 bases in the middle. A CD45RA+ naive subset and a CD45RA-negative memory subset were split from CD4+ cells. Sequencing used immunoSEQ multiplex PCR; TCRdb keeps in-frame clones, though not all of them. The table lists around 1,100,000 clones, approximately 77% of them singletons. This sequence originates from a man aged 18 to 35 in good health. Some clones in this sample may be carry-over from other donors' samples. The source material was memory CD4+ T cells from PBMCs. Indicated subset: CD45RA-negative fraction. The V and J genes are TRBV28 and TRBJ1-5; possible D gene TRBD1, 5 bases. The DNA of the CDR3 is TGTGCCAGCACCAAGGACATTCAGCCCCAGCATTTT. Residues: CASTKDIQPQHF.